Each of the 10 T cell receptor beta chains below was sequenced from the same sample in a study of blood T cell repertoires in COVID-19. Here immunoSEQ multiplex PCR was the method, and the copy in TCRdb shows in-frame clones only, minus some. Here the sample spans about 160,000 clones, 80% being singletons. The sample consisted of PBMCs or T cells enriched from blood (not recorded which). These receptors were taken from a man in his forties or fifties who had recovered from COVID-19.

This chain uses TRBV6-5 with TRBJ2-7, with 11 bases matching TRBD2. This CDR3 contains 14 residues. Germline loops: CDR1 MNHEY, CDR2 SVGAGI. V lost 6 bases, J lost 4 bases, and 5 bases stayed unmatched. As DNA, the CDR3 is TGTGCCAGCAGCCAGACTAGCGGGACATACGAGCAGTACTTC. This encodes CASSQTSGTYEQYF.

J is TRBJ1-1 and V is TRBV6-5; 7 positions match TRBD1. The trim removed 7 bases at V and 5 bases at J, leaving 10 bases unmatched. The germline V gene has CDR1 MNHEY and CDR2 SVGAGI. CDR3 length: 14 residues. The CDR3 DNA reads TGTGCCAGCAACAAACCAGGGGGGAAGACTGAAGCTTTCTTT. It yields the protein CASNKPGGKTEAFF.

V and J are TRBV2 and TRBJ1-6; possible D gene TRBD1, 6 bases. Germline V gene lookup returns CDR1 SNHLY and CDR2 FYNNEI. This CDR3 spans 16 amino acids. V shed 3 bases and J shed 6 bases, with 15 bases lying between them. CDR3 sequence: CASSEQGHLSNSPLHF. The DNA of the CDR3 is TGTGCCAGCAGTGAGCAGGGGCATCTAAGTAATTCACCCCTCCACTTT.

The J gene is TRBJ1-1, the V gene TRBV5-4; TRBD1 matches at 7 bases. The V gene end was trimmed by 7 bases and the J gene end by 6 bases; junction bases not matched to a gene: 12. CDR1 SGHNT and CDR2 YYREEE come from the germline V gene (reference sequence). This CDR3 comprises 14 residues. The CDR3 loop reads CASGTRGQEAEAFF. The CDR3 DNA reads as TGTGCCAGCGGGACAAGGGGGCAGGAGGCTGAAGCTTTCTTT.

This chain joins TRBV6-1 and TRBJ2-5; a possible D gene is TRBD1 (6 bases). The CDR3 sequence is 14 residues long. Germline values: CDR1 MNHNS, CDR2 SASEGT. V shed 1 base and J shed 3 bases, with 9 bases lying between them. The CDR3 DNA sequence: TGTGCCAGCAGTGAAGGGACAGCCAAAGAGACCCAGTACTTC. Encoded protein: CASSEGTAKETQYF.

The rearrangement links TRBV21-1 to TRBJ1-2. TRBV21-1 is shown as a pseudogene. The CDR3 runs to 15 residues. CDR3 protein: CASSKGGVSGGGYTF. The CDR3 DNA reads as TGTGCCAGCAGCAAAGGGGGAGTCTCGGGAGGTGGCTACACCTTC.

V is TRBV19 and J is TRBJ1-2, with 8 nucleotides matching TRBD1. Germline V gene lookup returns CDR1 LNHDA and CDR2 SQIVND (reference sequence). J lost 2 bases, V lost 3 bases, and 5 bases had no gene match. This CDR3 has 15 amino acids. The CDR3: CASSMSQGANYGYTF. CDR3 DNA: TGTGCCAGTAGTATGAGCCAGGGGGCAAACTATGGCTACACCTTC.

There are a few counts of this clone. The chain joins TRBV30 to TRBJ1-5; TRBD1 might be the D (6 bases). Germline lookup yields CDR1 GTSNPN and CDR2 SVGIG (reference sequence). CDR3 length: 15 residues. Trimming pared 1 base from V and 1 base from J, leaving 11 bases between. In DNA, the CDR3 is TGTGCCTGGAGTGCGGGGGGCAGGAGCAATCAGCCCCAGCATTTT. This encodes CAWSAGGRSNQPQHF.

This chain joins TRBV11-2 and TRBJ2-2; 7 bases are a match to TRBD2. Germline V gene sequence: CDR1 SGHAT, CDR2 FQNNGV. With 2 bases clipped from V and 4 bases from J, the junction kept 10 bases outside the gene matches. The CDR3 spans 17 residues. CDR3 nucleotide sequence: TGTGCCAGCAGCTTATTTGAATGGACTAGAGTCACCGGGGAGCTGTTTTTT. Amino acids: CASSLFEWTRVTGELFF.

V is TRBV3-1 (or the pseudogene TRBV3-2) and J is TRBJ2-7; D possibly corresponds to TRBD2 (7 bases). The CDR3 spans 15 residues. V dropped 4 bases and J dropped 1 base, with 14 bases sitting between them. Per the germline V gene, CDR1 is LGHDT and CDR2 is YNNKEL (reference sequence). CDR3 region: CASSPGGGPSYEQYF. As DNA, the CDR3 is TGTGCCAGCAGCCCTGGGGGGGGGCCTTCCTACGAGCAGTACTTC.